The present T cell receptor beta chain was sequenced within a study of blood T cell repertoires in COVID-19. Study-level information: T cells, B-cell-depleted T cells, or PBMCs provided the cDNA or gDNA that served as material.

In the study's own analysis: Amplification of reference gene primers was used by the study to estimate nucleated cell counts. Using immunoSEQ multiplex PCR, the repertoire was profiled, and TCRdb retains in-frame clones only, with some absent. V and J calls plus clone size are reproduced from that table; the DNA served to infer D and trimming. The sample lists 85,000 to 90,000 clones, 86% seen once, with about 25% in the top ten. CDR1 and CDR2 from the germline V gene are SGHNT and YENEEA. There are 12 residues in the CDR3. V gave up 1 base and J gave up 6 bases, with 7 bases separating them. This sequence originates from a human donor in a cohort sampled during active COVID-19. Sample: peripheral blood. The V and J genes are TRBV11-3 and TRBJ2-7; weak D call: TRBD2 (6 bases). CDR3 in amino acids: CASSLGLGEQYF. CDR3 bases: TGTGCCAGCAGCTTAGGACTAGGCGAGCAGTACTTC.